This is a list of T cell receptor beta chains from one sample in a study of T cells after yellow fever vaccination. TCRdb analysed the 5' RACE reads with MiXCR anew, one entry per CDR3 protein. The data hold approximately 260,000 distinct CDR3 sequences, with 10% to 15% observed a single time. The sample was CD4+ T cells sorted from PBMCs, taken 45 days after the yellow fever booster vaccination. The receptor set was obtained from a young man who received the YFV17D yellow fever vaccine. The CDR3 runs from the conserved cysteine through the conserved F or W. A D gene is named only where the DNA matches it firmly. Rows give clone size only sometimes, using once, few, many, or a class for an expanded clone.

J | D | size | V | DNA | CDR3
TRBJ2-3 | TRBD2 | few | TRBV7-9 | TGTGCCAGCAGCTTAGCTAGCGGGAGCACAGATACGCAGTATTTT | CASSLASGSTDTQYF
TRBJ1-1 | TRBD1 | . | TRBV24-1 | TGTGCCACCAGTGATCATACCTCTTCGACAGGGGGAAAAGCTTTCTTT | CATSDHTSSTGGKAFF
TRBJ2-1 | . | . | TRBV11-3 | TGTGCCAGCAGCTTAGAGGCAAACAATGAGCAGTTCTTC | CASSLEANNEQFF
TRBJ1-6 | TRBD1 | . | TRBV2 | TGTGCCAGCAGTAAACTCCGGGACAGGGGGAATTTGGCCCTCCACTTT | CASSKLRDRGNLALHF
TRBJ2-1 | . | few | TRBV4-2 | TGTGCCAGCAGCCCCCGAGGGCTAATGAACAATGAGCAGTTCTTC | CASSPRGLMNNEQFF
TRBJ2-3 | TRBD2 | . | TRBV4-3 | TGCGCCAGCAGCCAAGCCCGACTAGCGGGGGTAGATACGCAGTATTTT | CASSQARLAGVDTQYF
TRBJ2-1 | . | few | TRBV7-2 | TGTGCCAGCAACCGCTACAGGGAGGATGAGCAGTTCTTC | CASNRYREDEQFF
TRBJ1-2 | TRBD1 | few | TRBV25-1 | TGTGCCAGCAGTGCCGACAGGGGACTCGATGGCTACACCTTC | CASSADRGLDGYTF
TRBJ2-1 | . | . | TRBV14 | TGTGCCAGCACGTCTGCGGGTAAAGACAATGAGCAGTTCTTC | CASTSAGKDNEQFF
TRBJ2-7 | . | few | TRBV6-5 | TGTGCCAGCAGAGCCCGGGACGGAGGGTCCTACGAGCAGTACTTC | CASRARDGGSYEQYF
TRBJ2-4 | . | many | TRBV20-1 | TGCAGTGCTAGCGGGAGTGCCAAAAACATTCAGTACTTC | CSASGSAKNIQYF
TRBJ2-5 | . | . | TRBV7-2 | TGTGCCAGCAGTAGGGGTATCCAAGAGACCCAGTACTTC | CASSRGIQETQYF
TRBJ2-4 | . | . | TRBV30 | TGTGCCTGGAGTGTACGGGTCAAAAACATTCAGTACTTC | CAWSVRVKNIQYF
TRBJ2-5 | . | . | TRBV7-2 | TGTGCCAGCAGCTTACCTGAGGGGGCCCAGTACTTC | CASSLPEGAQYF
TRBJ1-1 | TRBD1 | . | TRBV27 | TGTGCCAGCAGTCAAATACAGGGGAGCACTGAAGCTTTCTTT | CASSQIQGSTEAFF
TRBJ2-1 | . | . | TRBV19 | TGTGCCAGTCGGGGGCAGATGAATGAGCAGTTCTTC | CASRGQMNEQFF
TRBJ2-5 | . | . | TRBV11-3 | TGTGCCAGCAGCTTCGGGAACCAAGAGACCCAGTACTTC | CASSFGNQETQYF
TRBJ2-7 | TRBD1 | . | TRBV28 | TGTGCCAGCAGTTCCGGACAGGGGTTTCAGGACGAGCAGTACTTC | CASSSGQGFQDEQYF
TRBJ1-3 | . | . | TRBV20-1 | TGCAGTGCTAGACCAGGTCCGGCTGGAAACACCATATATTTT | CSARPGPAGNTIYF
TRBJ2-1 | TRBD2 | . | TRBV20-1 | TGCAGTGCCTACAGCGGACTAGCGGGAAACTACAATGAGCAGTTCTTC | CSAYSGLAGNYNEQFF
TRBJ2-7 | . | . | TRBV5-1 | TGCGCCAGCAGCCTGGAGAGGGTGGACTACGAGCAGTACTTC | CASSLERVDYEQYF
TRBJ2-5 | . | many | TRBV20-1 | TGCAGTGCCGGGGGGGAGGGGGCGCGTCAAGAGACCCAGTACTTC | CSAGGEGARQETQYF
TRBJ2-7 | TRBD1 | few | TRBV18 | TGTGCCAGCTCGGCCGGGACAGAATACGAGCAGTACTTC | CASSAGTEYEQYF
TRBJ1-4 | . | . | TRBV11-2 | TGTGCCAGCAGCTTAGGGACAGCTGAAAAACTGTTTTTT | CASSLGTAEKLFF
TRBJ2-3 | TRBD2 | few | TRBV24-1 | TGTGCCACCAGTGATGCCCCGACTAGCGGGAGGCCTACAGATACGCAGTATTTT | CATSDAPTSGRPTDTQYF
TRBJ2-7 | TRBD1 | few | TRBV29-1 | TGCAGCGTTGACGGGGGCCGGGACAGGTATTTCGAGCAGTACTTC | CSVDGGRDRYFEQYF
TRBJ2-1 | TRBD2 | . | TRBV5-1 | TGCGCCGGCAGCTTGGCTGGCGGGAGTAGGAATGAGCAGTTCTTC | CAGSLAGGSRNEQFF
TRBJ2-5 | TRBD2 | . | TRBV12-3/TRBV12-4 | TGTGCCAGCAGTTTTTTGAGACTAGCGGGCCAAGAGACCCAGTACTTC | CASSFLRLAGQETQYF
TRBJ1-5 | . | few | TRBV3-1 | TGTGCCAGCAGCCATGGAGGGCCTCAGCCCCAGCATTTT | CASSHGGPQPQHF
TRBJ2-6 | TRBD1 | few | TRBV7-9 | TGTGCCAGCAGCCCCCCAGGGGGATCTGGGGCCAACGTCCTGACTTTC | CASSPPGGSGANVLTF
TRBJ2-1 | . | many | TRBV7-2 | TGTGCCAGCAGCTTAGTCTTTAGGGGGGGCGGGAATAATGAGCAGTTCTTC | CASSLVFRGGGNNEQFF
TRBJ1-3 | . | . | TRBV20-1 | TGCAGTGCACACTACAGAGACTCTGGAAACACCATATATTTT | CSAHYRDSGNTIYF
TRBJ1-1 | . | once | TRBV20-1 | TGCAGTGCCCGACCGGGACATCCGTACACTGAAGCTTTCTTT | CSARPGHPYTEAFF
TRBJ2-1 | . | . | TRBV4-2 | TGTGCCAGCAGCCCCTTACTGGGAGCCTTCGGCAATGAGCAGTTCTTC | CASSPLLGAFGNEQFF
TRBJ2-3 | . | . | TRBV7-2 | TGTGCCAGCAGCTTAGCCCTAGCTCCGGGGGGCACAGATACGCAGTATTTT | CASSLALAPGGTDTQYF
TRBJ2-1 | . | . | TRBV6-5 | TGTGCCAGCAGTTACTCTTTAGTCCCCGGCCATGAGCAGTTCTTC | CASSYSLVPGHEQFF
TRBJ1-2 | . | few | TRBV10-3 | TGTGCCATCAGTGAGCGGGCCGCAGAGAACTATGGCTACACCTTC | CAISERAAENYGYTF
TRBJ2-1 | . | many | TRBV7-3 | TGTGCCAGCAGCTTAACGCCCGGGCCTATGGAGCAGTTCTTC | CASSLTPGPMEQFF
TRBJ2-7 | . | . | TRBV7-2 | TGTGCCAGCAGCTTAGAGGTATACCTTTACGAGCAGTACTTC | CASSLEVYLYEQYF
TRBJ2-3 | . | few | TRBV20-1 | TGCAGTGCGTTGGGGGGCGGGCTCACAGATACGCAGTATTTT | CSALGGGLTDTQYF
TRBJ2-1 | . | . | TRBV11-2 | TGTGCCAGCAGCTTAGGAGGGGGGGGATACAATGAGCAGTTCTTC | CASSLGGGGYNEQFF